The 22 T cell receptor beta chains below come from one sample, sequenced in a study of technical replicates of blood from a few donors. Assay: immunoSEQ multiplex PCR; the TCRdb copy retains only in-frame clones and omits some. The sample lists around 80,000 clones; roughly 94% were seen once. Sequences were obtained from T cells isolated from PBMCs. All receptors come from a human donor in good health.

V gene TRBV5-1 combines with J gene TRBJ2-3; D may be TRBD1 (5 bases). The CDR3 spans 15 residues. Deletions cut 4 bases from V and 2 bases from J, with 14 bases between. The germline gives CDR1 SGHRS, CDR2 YFSETQ. CDR3 in DNA: TGCGCCAGCAGCCCAGGCACAGGCCACACAGATACGCAGTATTTT. As protein: CASSPGTGHTDTQYF.

The V call is TRBV5-6, the J call TRBJ1-2; D call uncertain. CDR1 is SGHDT, CDR2 YYEEEE, per germline. The CDR3 length is 16 residues. Between the trimmed V and J ends, which lost 5 bases and 2 bases, there was a span of 19 bases. The CDR3 sequence: CASRTSWEDPNYGYTF. CDR3 sequence (DNA): TGTGCCAGCAGAACCTCTTGGGAGGACCCCAACTATGGCTACACCTTC.

V is TRBV19 and J is TRBJ2-2, with 9 bases identical to TRBD1. This CDR3 comprises 14 residues. The V gene's germline CDR1 is LNHDA and CDR2 SQIVND (reference sequence). J gave up 7 bases and V 5 bases, and 5 bases lay outside the gene matches. This chain's CDR3 is CASSADRGVGELFF. For the CDR3, the DNA is TGTGCCAGTAGTGCCGACAGGGGGGTCGGGGAGCTGTTTTTT.

The chain combines TRBV6-1 with TRBJ1-1; D not resolved. There are 14 residues in the CDR3. Germline-derived CDR1 and CDR2 are MNHNS and SASEGT. The V end lost 5 bases, the J end lost 1 base, and 11 bases lay between the germline ends. The CDR3 DNA reads TGTGCCAGCAGTCAAACGAGCTGGAACACTGAAGCTTTCTTT. Its translation: CASSQTSWNTEAFF.

The V call is TRBV5-1, the J call TRBJ2-1; 11 bases are shared with TRBD2. CDR3 length equals 15 residues. CDR1 and CDR2 from the germline V gene are SGHRS and YFSETQ. The trim removed 5 bases at V and 7 bases at J, leaving 8 bases unmatched. CDR3 DNA sequence: TGCGCCAGCAGTTCCGGGACTAGCGGATGGAATGAGCAGTTCTTC. Protein product: CASSSGTSGWNEQFF. The variable domain in full, with the rest retrieved from reference TRBV5-1 and TRBJ2-1, is KAGVTQTPRYLIKTRGQQVTLSCSPISGHRSVSWYQQTPGQGLQFLFEYFSETQRNKGNFPGRFSGRQFSNSRSEMNVSTLELGDSALYLCASSSGTSGWNEQFFGPGTRLTVL.

V is TRBV27 and J is TRBJ1-4; 7 positions agree with TRBD1. Trimming removed 6 bases from V and 11 bases from J; junction bases left unmatched: 15. This CDR3 contains 15 residues. Germline CDR1 is MNHEY and CDR2 is SMNVEV (reference sequence). The CDR3, as DNA: TGTGCCAGCAGCCAGGGGAAAGGGGGCGCTCGGAAACTGTTTTTT. Its protein product is CASSQGKGGARKLFF.

J is TRBJ1-2 and V is TRBV5-4; 10 bases line up with TRBD1. Unmatched junction bases numbered 4, after V lost 4 bases and J lost 4 bases. Looked up from germline, CDR1 is SGHNT and CDR2 is YYREEE (reference sequence). CDR3 length: 14 amino acids. CDR3 protein: CASSEDRGAYGYTF. The CDR3 coding sequence is TGTGCCAGCAGCGAGGACAGGGGGGCCTATGGCTACACCTTC.

The chain employs TRBV30 and TRBJ2-1; TRBD1 is a possible D gene (6 bases). V was pared by 5 bases and J by 5 bases, with 10 bases between. Germline CDR1 GTSNPN, CDR2 SVGIG (reference sequence). CDR3 length: 12 residues. The DNA of the CDR3 is TGTGCCTGGGACAGGCAGGACAATGAGCAGTTCTTC. Translating it yields CAWDRQDNEQFF.

This chain connects TRBV30 to TRBJ2-2; D not resolved. CDR3 length: 11 amino acids. V shed 5 bases and J shed 4 bases, with 5 bases lying between them. Germline loops: CDR1 GTSNPN, CDR2 SVGIG (reference sequence). The CDR3: CAWGGTGELFF. DNA for the CDR3: TGTGCCTGGGGCGGCACCGGGGAGCTGTTTTTT.

The chain is built from TRBV5-1 and TRBJ1-5; D remains ambiguous. CDR1 and CDR2 from the germline V gene are SGHRS and YFSETQ. This CDR3 contains 14 residues. Trimming cost V 10 bases and J 0 bases, with 14 bases left between them. CDR3 DNA: TGCGCCTCTCGTCCCACTTATAGCAATCAGCCCCAGCATTTT. Protein: CASRPTYSNQPQHF.

CDR3 coding DNA: TGTGCCAGCAGCACTAGCGGGATTTATGAGCAGTTCTTC. Protein: CASSTSGIYEQFF. The chain has TRBV6-6 and TRBJ2-1, with 10 positions matching TRBD2. This CDR3 region has 13 residues. Per germline, CDR1 MNHNY and CDR2 SVGAGI (reference sequence). The V gene end was trimmed by 6 bases and the J gene end by 8 bases; junction bases not matched to a gene: 4.

The chain is built from TRBV15 and TRBJ2-7; tentatively, D is TRBD1 (6 bases). This CDR3 has 15 residues. Trimming removed 1 base from V and 2 bases from J, with 12 bases in between. Germline lookup yields CDR1 LNHNV and CDR2 YYDKDF (reference sequence). Here the CDR3 DNA reads TGTGCCACCAGCAGAGGAGGACAGCCTCCCTACGAGCAGTACTTC. Its protein product is CATSRGGQPPYEQYF.

This rearrangement joins TRBV27 to TRBJ2-7; weak D call: TRBD1 (6 bases). The germline gives CDR1 MNHEY, CDR2 SMNVEV (reference sequence). CDR3 length: 13 residues. The germline V and J ends were trimmed by 11 bases and 4 bases, with 18 bases remaining between them. CDR3 residues: CACRDMGRYEQYF. CDR3 DNA sequence: TGTGCCTGCCGGGACATGGGTAGATACGAGCAGTACTTC.

The V call is TRBV7-2, the J call TRBJ1-1, with 8 bases that match TRBD1. The CDR3 length is 12 residues. V lost 5 bases, J lost 7 bases, and 3 bases stayed unmatched. Germline CDR1 reads SGHTA; CDR2 reads FQGNSA. The CDR3 region is CASSRTGGEAFF. CDR3 nucleotides: TGTGCCAGCAGCCGAACAGGGGGTGAAGCTTTCTTT. The full variable domain, completed using reference TRBV7-2 and TRBJ1-1, is GAGVSQSPSNKVTEKGKDVELRCDPISGHTALYWYRQSLGQGLEFLIYFQGNSAPDKSGLPSDRFSAERTGGSVSTLTIQRTQQEDSAVYLCASSRTGGEAFFGQGTRLTVV.

The V call is TRBV4-1, the J call TRBJ2-7; the match to TRBD2 covers 10 bases. With V trimmed by 1 base and J by 2 bases, 11 bases remained unmatched. This CDR3 region has 18 residues. The germline CDR1 and CDR2 sequences are MGHRA and YSYEKL. CDR3 residues: CASSQARSSSGRAYEQYF. The CDR3 DNA sequence: TGCGCCAGCAGCCAAGCCCGGAGTTCTAGCGGGAGAGCCTACGAGCAGTACTTC.

The rearrangement joins TRBV28 to TRBJ2-3; 10 bases map to TRBD1. Germline CDR1 is MDHEN and CDR2 is SYDVKM. The V and J ends lost 4 bases and 2 bases, in that order; junction bases with no gene match: 6. The CDR3 is made up of 16 amino acids. The CDR3 DNA is TGTGCCAGCAGTTCCTCCGGGACAGGGGACACAGATACGCAGTATTTT. Residues: CASSSSGTGDTDTQYF.

The V gene is TRBV9, the J gene TRBJ1-5; D ambiguous. The V gene's germline CDR1 is SGDLS and CDR2 YYNGEE. The CDR3 runs to 14 residues. V lost 0 bases and J 5 bases, leaving 9 bases between the germline ends. CDR3 nucleotides: TGTGCCAGCAGCGTAGGGGCCTTCGATCAGCCCCAGCATTTT. Its translation: CASSVGAFDQPQHF.

This chain joins TRBV30 and TRBJ1-2; 7 nucleotides agree with TRBD1. V lost 3 bases and J lost 6; bases outside the gene matches: 4. From germline, CDR1 is GTSNPN and CDR2 SVGIG (reference sequence). The length of the CDR3 is 12 residues. Written as DNA, the CDR3 is TGTGCCTGGAGCTCGACAGGGAATGGCTACACCTTC. Protein product: CAWSSTGNGYTF.

The chain has TRBV28 and TRBJ2-7; 8 bases align to TRBD2. Losses at the gene ends were 3 bases for V and 2 bases for J; bases not matched to a gene: 6. Germline loops: CDR1 MDHEN, CDR2 SYDVKM. This CDR3 has 15 amino acids. The CDR3 is CASSLGLAGTYEQYF. The DNA of the CDR3 is TGTGCCAGCAGTTTGGGGCTAGCGGGTACCTACGAGCAGTACTTC.

The chain combines TRBV7-9 with TRBJ2-1, with D perhaps matching TRBD2 (5 bases). CDR1 and CDR2 (germline): SEHNR, FQNEAQ (reference sequence). The V end was cut by 0 bases, the J end by 12 bases, with 9 bases between. The CDR3 has 12 amino acids. CDR3 protein: CASSLAKGVQFF. In DNA, the CDR3 is TGTGCCAGCAGCTTAGCGAAGGGAGTGCAGTTCTTC.

The chain carries TRBV28 and TRBJ2-3; D uncertain. Germline V gene lookup returns CDR1 MDHEN and CDR2 SYDVKM. The CDR3 contains 14 residues. V lost 2 bases and J lost 2, with 8 bases in between. CDR3 residues: CASSLKLLTDTQYF. In DNA form, the CDR3 reads TGTGCCAGCAGTTTAAAGCTGCTCACAGATACGCAGTATTTT.

The rearrangement uses TRBV19 and TRBJ2-7, with TRBD2 identical over 7 bases. With 4 bases clipped from V and 1 base from J, the junction kept 4 bases outside the gene matches. Germline values: CDR1 LNHDA, CDR2 SQIVND (reference sequence). This CDR3 is built from 14 residues. Here the CDR3 DNA reads TGTGCCAGTAGTACTAGCGGACTTTCCTACGAGCAGTACTTC. The encoded protein is CASSTSGLSYEQYF.